These 19 T cell receptor beta chains originate from one sample sequenced in a study of cytomegalovirus exposure and HLA in healthy donors. A multiplex PCR was run with 60 Vbeta primers and 13 Jbeta primers. TCRdb keeps only in-frame clones here, not all; method: immunoSEQ multiplex PCR. The sample carries about 170,000 clones, around 85% recorded once. Sequencing used PBMCs. Receptor source: a boy aged 2 to 9 in good health and CMV-seronegative.

The chain carries TRBV27 and TRBJ1-1, with D maybe TRBD1 (5 bases). CDR3 length: 13 amino acids. Germline V CDR1 and CDR2: MNHEY, SMNVEV (reference sequence). V was shortened by 0 bases and J by 11 bases, with 13 bases between the two germline ends. In nucleotides, the CDR3 is TGTGCCAGCAGTTTATCGCAGGGTTTGCACGCTTTCTTT. Translated, it gives CASSLSQGLHAFF.

The J gene is TRBJ2-1, the V gene TRBV4-1; D may be TRBD1 (5 bases). Trimming took 4 bases from V and 0 from J, leaving 10 bases between them. Germline V gene lookup returns CDR1 MGHRA and CDR2 YSYEKL. The CDR3 sequence is 15 residues long. CDR3: CASSPGALSYNEQFF. The CDR3 DNA is TGCGCCAGCAGCCCTGGGGCTCTCTCCTACAATGAGCAGTTCTTC.

The chain joins TRBV18 to TRBJ2-7; 7 bases align to TRBD1. CDR1 is KGHSH, CDR2 LQKENI, per germline. V shed 3 bases and J 6 bases; nucleotides not matched to a gene: 2. The CDR3 length is 12 residues. CDR3 protein: CASSPAGGEQYF. DNA for the CDR3: TGTGCCAGCTCACCTGCAGGGGGCGAGCAGTACTTC.

J is TRBJ2-2 and V is TRBV2; 11 bases are a match to TRBD2. The V segment lost 5 bases and the J segment 4 bases; nucleotides outside the gene matches: 6. The germline V gene encodes CDR1 SNHLY and CDR2 FYNNEI. There are 16 residues in the CDR3. CDR3 sequence (DNA): TGTGCCAGCAGTCGTAGCGGGGGGGGACTCACCGGGGAGCTGTTTTTT. Its translation is CASSRSGGGLTGELFF.

The chain has TRBV6-6 and TRBJ2-5, with 8 bases lining up with TRBD2. With 7 bases clipped from V and 5 bases from J, the junction kept 12 bases outside the gene matches. This CDR3 has 15 residues. Germline lookup yields CDR1 MNHNY and CDR2 SVGAGI (reference sequence). Here the CDR3 reads CASTTSGRGRETQYF. The CDR3 DNA is TGTGCCAGCACAACCAGCGGGAGAGGAAGGGAGACCCAGTACTTC.

The gene calls are TRBV7-9 and TRBJ1-1, with 9 bases aligning to TRBD1. The CDR3 is 13 residues long. Germline V gene sequence: CDR1 SEHNR, CDR2 FQNEAQ (reference sequence). V shed 2 bases and J 12 bases; nucleotides not matched to a gene: 7. The CDR3 coding sequence is TGTGCCAGCAGCTTACAGGGACAGGGTAAAACTTTCTTT. This encodes CASSLQGQGKTFF.

The chain links TRBV28 to TRBJ2-3, with TRBD2 matching over 11 bases. The CDR3 runs to 18 residues. Germline CDR1 and CDR2: MDHEN and SYDVKM. The V gene end was trimmed by 4 bases and the J gene end by 4 bases; junction bases not matched to a gene: 13. CDR3 DNA: TGTGCCAGCAGTTCGATCAGACTAGCGGGATATTCCGCAGATACGCAGTATTTT. It specifies CASSSIRLAGYSADTQYF.

This clone is a singleton in its sample. The V gene is TRBV1, the J gene TRBJ2-1; the listed D gene, TRBD2, was not tested against the DNA. TRBV1 is shown as a pseudogene. CDR3 length: 18 amino acids. CDR3 sequence reads: CTSSHPGRGAGGYNEQFF. CDR3 nucleotides: TGCACCAGCAGCCATCCCGGCCGCGGGGCGGGAGGATACAATGAGCAGTTCTTC.

The rearrangement links TRBV13 to TRBJ2-7, with a tentative D call TRBD1 (5 bases). Per the germline V gene, CDR1 is PRHDT and CDR2 is FYEKMQ (reference sequence). V lost 0 bases, J lost 7 bases, and 10 bases lay in between. This CDR3 contains 13 residues. The CDR3 protein is CASSLGTAYEQYF. CDR3 nucleotide sequence: TGTGCCAGCAGCTTAGGGACAGCATATGAGCAGTACTTC.

This chain uses TRBV19 with TRBJ2-2, with D possibly matching TRBD1 (6 bases). The V and J ends lost 3 bases and 5 bases respectively, with 13 bases between them. Germline CDR1 and CDR2: LNHDA and SQIVND (reference sequence). CDR3 length: 15 residues. Written as DNA, the CDR3 is TGTGCCAGTAGTATTTTCCCCCAGGGGACCGGGGAGCTGTTTTTT. Translated, it gives CASSIFPQGTGELFF.

The CDR3 loop is CASSDWVGGGSYNEQFF. The CDR3 DNA is TGTGCCAGCAGTGACTGGGTGGGGGGTGGTTCCTACAATGAGCAGTTCTTC. V and J are TRBV6-4 and TRBJ2-1; D is perhaps TRBD2 (6 bases). The CDR3 extends over 17 amino acids. Germline CDR1 is MRHNA and CDR2 is SNTAGT. The V end lost 1 base, the J end lost 1 base, and 14 bases lay between the germline ends.

The gene calls are TRBV7-9 and TRBJ2-5; 10 bases are a match to TRBD1. The J segment lost 5 bases and the V segment lost 4 bases, leaving 13 bases of the junction unmatched. This CDR3 region has 17 residues. Germline CDR1 is SEHNR and CDR2 is FQNEAQ (reference sequence). DNA of the CDR3: TGTGCCAGCAGCTCTATACTCGACAGGGGGCTAAAGGAGACCCAGTACTTC. As protein: CASSSILDRGLKETQYF.

This CDR3 is CASSLLASGGETQYF. Here the CDR3 DNA reads TGTGCCAGCAGTTTATTGGCTAGCGGGGGCGAGACCCAGTACTTC. V and J are TRBV27 and TRBJ2-5, with 10 bases that match TRBD2. CDR1 MNHEY and CDR2 SMNVEV come from the germline V gene (reference sequence). The CDR3 is 15 amino acids. The trim removed 1 base at V and 5 bases at J, leaving 4 bases unmatched.

The V call is TRBV27, the J call TRBJ2-1; maybe TRBD2 (6 bases). Per the germline V gene, CDR1 is MNHEY and CDR2 is SMNVEV (reference sequence). The CDR3 runs 15 residues. V was cut by 4 bases and J by 9 bases, with 19 bases left in between. This CDR3 reads CASSSTGSRLGEQFF. As DNA, the CDR3 is TGTGCCAGCAGTTCTACCGGGAGCAGACTGGGTGAGCAGTTCTTC.

This clone was counted between two and nine times. CDR3 sequence (DNA): TGTGCCAGCAGCGGACCGGGACAGGGGCTCCGGCATGAGCAGTTCTTC. The encoded protein is CASSGPGQGLRHEQFF. This chain links TRBV5-4 with TRBJ2-1, with 10 nucleotides matching TRBD1. J lost 8 bases, V lost 4 bases, and 12 bases had no gene match. Per the germline V gene, CDR1 is SGHNT and CDR2 is YYREEE (reference sequence). CDR3 length equals 16 residues.

The chain employs TRBV5-5 and TRBJ1-2; TRBD1 matches at 7 bases. Germline lookup yields CDR1 SGHKS and CDR2 YYEKEE (reference sequence). This CDR3 region has 17 residues. J was trimmed by 5 bases and V by 5 bases; bases with no gene match: 18. The CDR3 DNA reads TGTGCCAGCAGACCCGAGACAGGGTGGGGGTTTCGGTATGGCTACACCTTC. Its protein is CASRPETGWGFRYGYTF.

The gene calls are TRBV5-5 and TRBJ2-7; 12 positions agree with TRBD1. CDR1 and CDR2 from the germline V gene are SGHKS and YYEKEE (reference sequence). The CDR3 consists of 16 residues. J was trimmed by 5 bases and V by 0 bases; bases with no gene match: 6. DNA of the CDR3: TGTGCCAGCAGCTTGGTGTCCGGGACAGGGGGCCACGAGCAGTACTTC. This gives the protein CASSLVSGTGGHEQYF.

The chain recombines TRBV6-6 with TRBJ1-3, with 9 bases fitting TRBD1. This CDR3 region has 16 residues. Per the germline V gene, CDR1 is MNHNY and CDR2 is SVGAGI (reference sequence). After removal of 5 bases from V and 11 bases from J, the junction contained 16 bases not matched to a gene. The CDR3: CASSKNPRTGEIPIYF. Here the CDR3 DNA reads TGTGCCAGCAGTAAAAATCCTCGGACAGGGGAAATCCCCATATATTTT.

CDR3 nucleotide sequence: TGTGCCAGCTCACCCGGACAGGGTTATGGCTACACCTTC. Amino acids: CASSPGQGYGYTF. This sequence joins TRBV18 and TRBJ1-2; 8 nucleotides agree with TRBD1. The germline V gene has CDR1 KGHSH and CDR2 LQKENI. J was trimmed by 5 bases and V by 3 bases; bases with no gene match: 2. The length of the CDR3 is 13 residues.